This TCR beta chain was captured in a study of T cells after yellow fever vaccination. Study-level information: With SMART-Seq v4 Ultra Low Input, the fractions containing low cell numbers were prepared.

Study results and limitations: Compared with primary, the secondary response was weaker and peaked at day 5, not 15.

Details on this clonotype: Its specificity is unknown.

Researchers made TCR cDNA using 5'RACE template switching, and this step added a universal primer site and UMIs. One entry per CDR3 protein, called by TCRdb with MiXCR from the 5' RACE reads. The repertoire holds hundreds of thousands of distinct CDR3 sequences, with 12% as singletons. The V gene lost 2 bases and the J gene lost 4 bases, with 11 bases spanning the gap. There are 14 residues in the CDR3. The V gene's germline CDR1 is SNHLY and CDR2 FYNNEI. The V and J genes are TRBV2 and TRBJ1-1; tentatively, D is TRBD1 (6 bases). The material was PBMCs, obtained on the day of the yellow fever booster vaccination. The source of this sequence is a man under 40 who received the YFV17D yellow fever vaccine. The CDR3 sequence: CASSEKEGVTEAFF. CDR3 bases: TGTGCCAGCAGTGAAAAGGAGGGGGTCACTGAAGCTTTCTTT.